Below are 5 T cell receptor beta chains sequenced from a single sample in a study of T cells expressing NK-cell markers. One entry per CDR3 protein, without DNA, is what TCRdb gives after re-calling the 5' RACE reads. The ten top clones account for approximately 1.5%, within a sample of about 460,000 distinct CDR3 sequences. Sequences were obtained from blood T cells: a sorted CD56 or NKG2C T cell subset, CD4+ or CD8+ T cells, or bulk PBMC T cells (not recorded which). The receptors here all came from a woman between 45 and 65 years old in good health.

The rearrangement joins TRBV24-1 to TRBJ1-1; the D gene TCRdb calls, TRBD1, cannot be checked with no DNA. Germline V gene sequence: CDR1 KGHDR, CDR2 SFDVKD. The CDR3 is 13 residues long. This CDR3 reads CATSDERTGKIFF.

The genes are TRBV6-1 and TRBJ2-2. CDR3 length equals 14 residues. Germline V gives CDR1 MNHNS, CDR2 SASEGT. CDR3 amino acids: CAGSDVSNTGELFF.

The rearrangement links TRBV12-3 or TRBV12-4 to TRBJ2-7; without DNA, the TCRdb call of TRBD2 cannot be checked. The CDR3 spans 15 residues. The CDR3 region is CASSPGTRGTYEQYF.

The chain is built from TRBV29-1 and TRBJ1-4; the D gene TCRdb calls, TRBD1, cannot be checked with no DNA. CDR1 and CDR2 from the germline V gene are SQVTM and ANQGSEA. This CDR3 spans 13 amino acids. The CDR3 reads CSAIQGLGEKLFF.

This sequence joins TRBV12-3 or TRBV12-4 and TRBJ2-3. The CDR3 sequence is 14 residues long. CDR3 region: CASSFSGDTDTQYF.